A selection of T cell receptor beta chains follows, all from one sample in a study of T-cell memory formation after mild COVID-19. TCRdb used MiXCR to reprocess the 5' RACE reads, holding one entry per CDR3 protein. Of just under 150,000 distinct CDR3 sequences listed, about 19% were seen once; the top ten hold about 2%. The sequenced material came from PBMCs or a T cell subset sorted from them (not recorded which). These receptor sequences come from an adult woman who had mild COVID-19 (a few samples of this study predate the infection). Cell type and time point are not known. Each CDR3 is given with its conserved first and last residue. The D gene is left open where the match is weak. A clone size is listed for some rows: how often the clone was seen (once, few, many), or a class if it is expanded.

clone_size j_call d_call v_call cdr3_nt cdr3_aa
few TRBJ2-1 - TRBV7-8 TGTGCCAGCAGCCCACGAACTAGCCTGCTCCCTCGTGAGCAGTTCTTC CASSPRTSLLPREQFF
few TRBJ2-5 - TRBV7-2 TGTGCCAGCAGCTTATCGAACCCCCCGGCGCAAGAGACCCAGTACTTC CASSLSNPPAQETQYF
- TRBJ2-1 - TRBV24-1 TGTGCCACCAGTGACCTTGGTCATGGGAATGAGCAGTTCTTC CATSDLGHGNEQFF
few TRBJ2-7 - TRBV7-9 TGTGCCAGCAGCCTCCCCTCGGACGGCCGGTACGAGCAGTACTTC CASSLPSDGRYEQYF
many TRBJ2-1 - TRBV29-1 TGCAGCGTTTGGTCCTTTCCCATCAATGAGCAGTTCTTC CSVWSFPINEQFF
- TRBJ1-5 - TRBV20-1 TGCAGTGCTAGAGATCTCGCTCGGAGCAATCAGCCCCAGCATTTT CSARDLARSNQPQHF
few TRBJ2-1 - TRBV12-3/TRBV12-4 TGTGCCAGCAGCCACGGATACAATGAGCAGTTCTTC CASSHGYNEQFF
- TRBJ2-3 - TRBV5-1 TGCGCCAGCAGCTTTATTTTGACAGATACGCAGTATTTT CASSFILTDTQYF
few TRBJ2-3 - TRBV24-1 TGTGCCACCAGTGATTTCAGGACCGAAGATACGCAGTATTTT CATSDFRTEDTQYF
few TRBJ1-1 TRBD1 TRBV7-6 TGTGCCAGCAGACCAGACCGACAGGGGAACACTGAAGCTTTCTTT CASRPDRQGNTEAFF
medium-sized TRBJ1-2 - TRBV20-1 TGCAGTGCTAGAGATCCCTGGGGAACCCCCGGTGACTATGGCTACACCTTC CSARDPWGTPGDYGYTF
few TRBJ2-2 TRBD2 TRBV5-6 TGTGCCAGCAGCGTGATCGCGGGGGGGCCTGGCGGGGAGCTGTTTTTT CASSVIAGGPGGELFF
few TRBJ1-2 TRBD1 TRBV5-1 TGCGCCAGCAGCTGGACAGGGGCGGACTATGGCTACACCTTC CASSWTGADYGYTF
- TRBJ1-2 - TRBV7-9 TGTGCCAGCAGCCCCCAGGTGGGGGGGAGGTATGGCTACACCTTC CASSPQVGGRYGYTF
- TRBJ1-2 - TRBV7-3 TGTGCCAGCAGCGGGGACGGCTTCACTAACTATGGCTACACCTTC CASSGDGFTNYGYTF
- TRBJ1-2 TRBD1 TRBV3-1 TGTGCCAGCAGACCCGGACAGGCGGATGGCTACACCTTC CASRPGQADGYTF
- TRBJ2-2 TRBD1 TRBV11-2 TGTGCCAGCAGCCCCCGGCAGGGGGCGAACACCGGGGAGCTGTTTTTT CASSPRQGANTGELFF
many TRBJ2-1 TRBD2 TRBV12-3/TRBV12-4 TGTGCCAGCAGTTTCCAAGCGGGGGCTGTCTGGATCTTC CASSFQAGAVWIF
few TRBJ1-2 - TRBV5-6 TGTGCCAGCAGCTTGCCCGGGGTAAACTATGGCTACACCTTC CASSLPGVNYGYTF
few TRBJ2-7 TRBD1 TRBV28 TGTGCCAGCCGGGACAGGGCCTACGAGCAGTACTTC CASRDRAYEQYF
- TRBJ2-1 - TRBV5-5 TGTGCCAGCAGCTTGCGTAGCGGCTACAATGAGCAGTTCTTC CASSLRSGYNEQFF
- TRBJ2-1 TRBD2 TRBV7-3 TGTGCCAGCAGCTCGCGCCAAGCGGGAGGGCCGGGGAATGAGCAGTTCTTC CASSSRQAGGPGNEQFF
- TRBJ2-5 TRBD2 TRBV7-9 TGTGCCAGCAGCCCAGATCGCGGGAGTAGACAAGAGACCCAGTACTTC CASSPDRGSRQETQYF
many TRBJ2-5 - TRBV9 TGTGCCAGCAGCGCCGGGGCGCGGGAGACCCAGTACTTC CASSAGARETQYF
- TRBJ2-4 TRBD2 TRBV27 TGTGCCAGCAGTTTGAGGGAGGGGAGGAAGCAGTACTTC CASSLREGRKQYF
few TRBJ1-1 - TRBV12-3/TRBV12-4 TGTGCCAGCATCAAGGGCCCCACTGAAGCTTTCTTT CASIKGPTEAFF
few TRBJ2-3 - TRBV9 TGTGCCAGCAGCGCTAGTGGGCGGAACACAGATACGCAGTATTTT CASSASGRNTDTQYF
- TRBJ1-5 - TRBV6-6 TGTGCCAGCTGTTCAGGTTCACATCGCAATCAGCCCCAGCATTTT CASCSGSHRNQPQHF
many TRBJ2-7 - TRBV29-1 TGCAGCGTTGGGTCCTACGAGCAGTACTTC CSVGSYEQYF